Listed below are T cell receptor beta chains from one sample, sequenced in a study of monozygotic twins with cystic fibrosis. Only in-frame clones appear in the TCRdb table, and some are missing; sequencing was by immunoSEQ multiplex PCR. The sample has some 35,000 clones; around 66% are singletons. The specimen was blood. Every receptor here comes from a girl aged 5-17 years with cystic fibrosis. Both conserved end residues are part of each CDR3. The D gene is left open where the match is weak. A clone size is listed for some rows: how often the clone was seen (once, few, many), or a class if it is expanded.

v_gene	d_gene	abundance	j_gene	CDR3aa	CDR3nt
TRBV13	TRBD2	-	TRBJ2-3	CASSSLGSGSFTDTQYF	TGTGCCAGCAGTTCCCTTGGTAGCGGGAGTTTTACAGATACGCAGTATTTT
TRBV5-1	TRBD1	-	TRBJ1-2	CASSHTRGLDYGYTF	TGCGCCAGCAGCCACACCAGGGGGCTCGACTATGGCTACACCTTC
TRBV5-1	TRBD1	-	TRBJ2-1	CASTTGTVLYNEQFF	TGCGCCAGCACAACCGGGACAGTACTCTACAATGAGCAGTTCTTC
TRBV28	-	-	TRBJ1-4	CASSLRVPGEKLFF	TGTGCCAGCAGTTTACGGGTACCCGGCGAAAAACTGTTTTTT
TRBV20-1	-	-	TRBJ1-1	CSARAGTQAFF	TGCAGTGCTAGAGCCGGGACACAAGCTTTCTTT
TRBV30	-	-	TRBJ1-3	CAWSSGSGVTGNTIYF	TGTGCCTGGAGTAGTGGTTCTGGGGTGACTGGAAACACCATATATTTT
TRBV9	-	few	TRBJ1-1	CASSARLNTEAFF	TGTGCCAGCAGCGCCAGGTTGAACACTGAAGCTTTCTTT
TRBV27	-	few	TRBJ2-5	CASSSQAGGTQYF	TGTGCCAGCAGCTCCCAGGCTGGGGGGACCCAGTACTTC
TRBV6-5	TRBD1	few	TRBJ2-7	CASRADRGRHEQYF	TGTGCCAGCAGAGCGGACAGGGGGCGGCACGAGCAGTACTTC
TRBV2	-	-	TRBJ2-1	CASSEGGGQGRRDEQFF	TGTGCCAGCAGTGAAGGAGGGGGTCAGGGTCGGAGGGATGAGCAGTTCTTC
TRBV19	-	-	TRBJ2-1	CASSIDRYNEQFF	TGTGCCAGTAGTATAGATCGCTACAATGAGCAGTTCTTC
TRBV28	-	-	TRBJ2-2	CASVWGSNTGELFF	TGTGCCAGCGTATGGGGGTCTAACACCGGGGAGCTGTTTTTT
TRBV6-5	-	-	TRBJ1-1	CASKRGQGEAFF	TGTGCCAGCAAAAGAGGGCAGGGCGAAGCTTTCTTT
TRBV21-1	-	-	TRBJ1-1	CASSKFQNTEAFF	TGTGCCAGCAGCAAATTTCAGAACACTGAAGCTTTCTTT
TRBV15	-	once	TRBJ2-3	CATSTGIAFNTQYF	TGTGCCACCTCAACCGGGATAGCATTCAATACGCAGTATTTT
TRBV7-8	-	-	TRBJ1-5	CASSLGRVWSNQPQHF	TGTGCCAGCAGCTTAGGGCGGGTGTGGAGCAATCAGCCCCAGCATTTT
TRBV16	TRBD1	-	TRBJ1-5	CASSQHSQGQVMRQPQHF	TGTGCCAGCAGCCAACATTCTCAGGGACAGGTGATGAGGCAGCCCCAGCATTTT
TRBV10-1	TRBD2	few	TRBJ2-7	CASSGGSSGSIYEQYF	TGCGCCAGCAGTGGGGGGTCTAGCGGGAGTATCTACGAGCAGTACTTC
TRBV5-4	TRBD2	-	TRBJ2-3	CASSLGLTSGSSTDTQYF	TGTGCCAGCAGCTTGGGGTTAACTAGCGGGAGTTCCACAGATACGCAGTATTTT
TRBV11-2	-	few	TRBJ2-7	CASSLEPGVYEQYF	TGTGCCAGCAGCTTAGAACCCGGAGTCTACGAGCAGTACTTC
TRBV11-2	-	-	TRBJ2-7	CASSSPGLNYEQYF	TGTGCCAGCAGCTCCCCGGGACTCAACTACGAGCAGTACTTC
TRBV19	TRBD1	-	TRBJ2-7	CASSTRTGGSYEQYF	TGTGCCAGTAGTACTCGGACAGGGGGCAGCTACGAGCAGTACTTC
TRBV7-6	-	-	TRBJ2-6	CASSSTTGANVLTF	TGTGCCAGCAGCTCAACAACGGGGGCCAACGTCCTGACTTTC
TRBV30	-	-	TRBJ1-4	CAWSKTTGATNEKLFF	TGTGCCTGGAGTAAGACTACTGGGGCAACTAATGAAAAACTGTTTTTT
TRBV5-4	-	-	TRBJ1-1	CASSFQSGTNTEAFF	TGTGCCAGCAGCTTTCAGTCCGGTACGAACACTGAAGCTTTCTTT
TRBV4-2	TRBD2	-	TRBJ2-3	CASSSHLAERTDTQYF	TGTGCCAGCAGTTCACACCTAGCGGAGCGCACAGATACGCAGTATTTT